This TCR beta chain comes out of a study of control samples from healthy donors and cancer patients. TCRdb's table, derived via immunoSEQ multiplex PCR, lists solely in-frame clones and lacks some. The sample holds just under 150,000 clones; about nine tenths are singletons and the top ten take under 4%. The CDR3 loop spans 15 amino acids. Trimming stripped 2 bases from V and 4 bases from J, with 9 bases between. The V gene's germline CDR1 is SEHNR and CDR2 FQNEAQ (reference sequence). Sequenced material: blood. The chain recombines TRBV7-9 with TRBJ2-6; no reliable D call. The TCR originated in a man aged 30-40 years in good health. The CDR3 nucleotides read TGTGCCAGCAGCTTAAATTCCCCAGGGGCCAACGTCCTGACTTTC. Translation: CASSLNSPGANVLTF. Drawing the rest from reference TRBV7-9 and TRBJ2-6, the complete variable domain is DTGVSQNPRHKITKRGQNVTFRCDPISEHNRLYWYRQTLGQGPEFLTYFQNEAQLEKSRLLSDRFSAERPKGSFSTLEIQRTEQGDSAMYLCASSLNSPGANVLTFGAGSRLTVL.